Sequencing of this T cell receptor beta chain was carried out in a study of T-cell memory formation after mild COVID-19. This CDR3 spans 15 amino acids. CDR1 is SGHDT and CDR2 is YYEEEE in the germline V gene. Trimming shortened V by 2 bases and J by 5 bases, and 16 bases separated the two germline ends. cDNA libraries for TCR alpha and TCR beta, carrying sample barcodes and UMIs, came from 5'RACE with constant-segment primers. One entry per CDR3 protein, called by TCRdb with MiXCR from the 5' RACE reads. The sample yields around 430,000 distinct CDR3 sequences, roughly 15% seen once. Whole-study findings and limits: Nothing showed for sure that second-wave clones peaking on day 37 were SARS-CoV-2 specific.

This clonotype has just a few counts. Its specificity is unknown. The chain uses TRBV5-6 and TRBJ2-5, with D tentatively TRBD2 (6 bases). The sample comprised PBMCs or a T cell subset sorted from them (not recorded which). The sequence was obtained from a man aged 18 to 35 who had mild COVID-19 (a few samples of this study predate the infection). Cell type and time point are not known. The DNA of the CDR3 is TGTGCCAGCAGCTTTAGTAGCGGCGGTTGGGAGACCCAGTACTTC. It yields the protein CASSFSSGGWETQYF. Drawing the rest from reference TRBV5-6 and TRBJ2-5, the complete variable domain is DAGVTQSPTHLIKTRGQQVTLRCSPKSGHDTVSWYQQALGQGPQFIFQYYEEEERQRGNFPDRFSGHQFPNYSSELNVNALLLGDSALYLCASSFSSGGWETQYFGPGTRLLVL.